The 9 T cell receptor beta chains listed next were all sequenced from one sample in a study of OX40 agonist ivuxolimab in advanced cancers. Repertoires were generated with immunoSEQ multiplex PCR, while TCRdb's copy carries only in-frame clones and drops some. The data hold around 50,000 clones, with 85% to 90% observed a single time. The starting material was CD4+ or CD8+ T cells sorted from blood, obtained in a trial of the OX40 agonist ivuxolimab. The receptors were sampled from an adult with an advanced solid tumor such as melanoma, head and neck, liver or kidney cancer.

This clone was observed a few times. The J gene is TRBJ2-7, the V gene TRBV2, with 8 positions matching TRBD2. Germline CDR1 and CDR2: SNHLY and FYNNEI. V gave up 6 bases and J gave up 2 bases; unmatched junction bases: 3. This CDR3 spans 13 amino acids. CDR3 amino acids: CASRAGAAYEQYF. The CDR3, as DNA: TGTGCCAGCAGAGCGGGAGCCGCCTACGAGCAGTACTTC.

The gene calls are TRBV6-1 and TRBJ2-7, with D possibly being TRBD2 (7 bases). This CDR3 has 15 residues. Germline-derived CDR1 and CDR2 are MNHNS and SASEGT. V lost 1 base and J lost 3, with 13 bases in between. The CDR3 DNA sequence: TGTGCCAGCAGTGAAGGGGGAGGGGGGTACTACGAGCAGTACTTC. Its translation is CASSEGGGGYYEQYF.

V is TRBV28 and J is TRBJ1-4; 8 nucleotides align to TRBD1. The junction had 8 bases not matched to a gene; V was cut back by 6 bases and J by 8 bases. CDR3 length: 14 amino acids. The V gene's germline CDR1 is MDHEN and CDR2 SYDVKM. CDR3 sequence (DNA): TGTGCCAGCAGCTACCGCAGGACAGGGGAAAAACTGTTTTTT. Its translation: CASSYRRTGEKLFF.

The chain links TRBV9 to TRBJ1-2; tentative D call: TRBD1 (6 bases). V shed 1 base and J shed 5 bases, with 21 bases lying between them. Germline assignment: CDR1 SGDLS and CDR2 YYNGEE. This CDR3 spans 17 amino acids. The CDR3 here is CASSVSPSGGAAYGYTF. Written as DNA, the CDR3 is TGTGCCAGCAGCGTATCACCTTCGGGGGGGGCCGCTTATGGCTACACCTTC.

This clone was observed a single time. The rearrangement uses TRBV6-5 and TRBJ1-6, with D hard to call. The germline V gene has CDR1 MNHEY and CDR2 SVGAGI. This CDR3 is built from 15 residues. Deletions cut 0 bases from V and 7 bases from J, with 10 bases between. CDR3 loop: CASSYSFGRNSPLHF. The CDR3 coding sequence is TGTGCCAGCAGTTACTCCTTTGGACGCAATTCACCCCTCCACTTT.

The V call is TRBV27, the J call TRBJ2-4, with a possible D match to TRBD2 (6 bases). This CDR3 has 15 amino acids. V was trimmed by 6 bases and J by 6 bases, leaving 18 bases between them. In germline, CDR1 is MNHEY, CDR2 SMNVEV (reference sequence). The CDR3 reads CASSPRVRGGNIQYF. The CDR3 DNA reads TGTGCCAGCAGCCCGCGGGTGCGGGGAGGAAACATTCAGTACTTC.

The V call is TRBV6-1, the J call TRBJ2-1; D is uncertain. The CDR3 totals 15 residues. Germline V gene sequence: CDR1 MNHNS, CDR2 SASEGT. Trimming shortened V by 6 bases and J by 0 bases, and 12 bases separated the two germline ends. DNA for the CDR3: TGTGCCAGCAGATTGGACGTAAGCTCCTACAATGAGCAGTTCTTC. It codes for CASRLDVSSYNEQFF.

The chain employs TRBV29-1 and TRBJ1-2; D perhaps matches TRBD1 (5 bases). The length of the CDR3 is 14 residues. Germline-derived CDR1 and CDR2 are SQVTM and ANQGSEA. V was pared by 5 bases and J by 1 base, with 14 bases between. CDR3 DNA sequence: TGCAGCGTTTTACCGCAGGGAGGTAACTATGGCTACACCTTC. It translates to CSVLPQGGNYGYTF.

This clone came up once. The chain joins TRBV30 to TRBJ2-5, with a possible D match to TRBD2 (7 bases). The germline V gene encodes CDR1 GTSNPN and CDR2 SVGIG (reference sequence). Trimming stripped 4 bases from V and 2 bases from J, with 14 bases between. This CDR3 contains 14 residues. The CDR3, as DNA: TGTGCCTGGAACCCACGGGGGGCTCAAGAGACCCAGTACTTC. Translation: CAWNPRGAQETQYF. The full variable domain, rest sourced from reference TRBV30 and TRBJ2-5, is SQTIHQWPATLVQPVGSPLSLECTVEGTSNPNLYWYRQAAGRGLQLLFYSVGIGQISSEVPQNLSASRPQDRQFILSSKKLLLSDSGFYLCAWNPRGAQETQYFGPGTRLLVL.